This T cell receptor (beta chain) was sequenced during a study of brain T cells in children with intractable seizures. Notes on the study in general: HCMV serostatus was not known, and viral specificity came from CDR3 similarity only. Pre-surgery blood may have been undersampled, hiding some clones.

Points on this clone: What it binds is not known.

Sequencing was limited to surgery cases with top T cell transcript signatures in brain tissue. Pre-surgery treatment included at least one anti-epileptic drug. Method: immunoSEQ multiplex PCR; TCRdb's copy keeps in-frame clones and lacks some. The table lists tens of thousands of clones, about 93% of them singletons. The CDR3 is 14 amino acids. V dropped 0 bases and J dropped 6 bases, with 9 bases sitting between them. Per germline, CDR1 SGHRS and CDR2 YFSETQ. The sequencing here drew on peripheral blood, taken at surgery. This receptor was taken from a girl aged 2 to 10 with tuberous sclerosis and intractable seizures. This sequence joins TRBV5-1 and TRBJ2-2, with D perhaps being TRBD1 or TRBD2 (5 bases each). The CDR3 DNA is TGCGCCAGCAGCTTGGATGGGGGACCCGGGGAGCTGTTTTTT. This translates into CASSLDGGPGELFF.